These 20 T cell receptor beta chains share one sample of origin, sequenced in a study of T cell repertoires in cytomegalovirus infection. Each CDR3 protein is one row after TCRdb ran MiXCR on the reads. The sample contains approximately 490,000 distinct CDR3 sequences, about 11% of which appear only once. The sample was PBMCs. The receptors stem from a human donor in good health (CMV status not recorded). Some clones in this sample may be carry-over from other donors' samples.

There are many counts of this clonotype. The chain uses TRBV19 and TRBJ1-2; the match to TRBD1 covers 7 bases. V lost 10 bases and J lost 5; bases outside the gene matches: 13. CDR3 length equals 14 residues. CDR1 and CDR2 from the germline V gene are LNHDA and SQIVND (reference sequence). The chain's CDR3 is CATQKDRPGYGYTF. For the CDR3, the DNA is TGTGCCACCCAAAAGGACAGGCCTGGGTATGGCTACACCTTC.

In its sample, this clonotype was seen many times. The gene calls are TRBV12-3 or TRBV12-4 and TRBJ2-1; TRBD2 agrees at 8 bases. The ends lost 6 bases at V and 2 bases at J; junction bases unmatched: 9. This CDR3 has 16 amino acids. This CDR3 is CASSRSGGGPYNEQFF. CDR3 DNA: TGTGCCAGCAGCCGTTCGGGCGGGGGGCCCTACAATGAGCAGTTCTTC.

The rearrangement links TRBV4-2 to TRBJ1-2; 8 positions agree with TRBD1. The CDR3 is made up of 15 amino acids. CDR1 is LGHNA, CDR2 YNFKEQ, per germline. The V segment lost 1 base and the J segment 6 bases; nucleotides outside the gene matches: 7. CDR3 in DNA: TGTGCCAGCAGCCAAGTGGTTCCAGGGGGCGATGGCTACACCTTC. Translation gives CASSQVVPGGDGYTF.

This clonotype came up many times. This chain connects TRBV2 to TRBJ1-6, with D maybe TRBD1 (5 bases). V shed 2 bases and J shed 0 bases, with 17 bases lying between them. The CDR3 length is 19 residues. Germline V gene lookup returns CDR1 SNHLY and CDR2 FYNNEI. Written as DNA, the CDR3 is TGTGCCAGCAGTGAAAATCCGGGACGATTGAGCTCCTATAATTCACCCCTCCACTTT. Translated, it gives CASSENPGRLSSYNSPLHF. The full variable domain, with the rest looked up from reference TRBV2 and TRBJ1-6, is EPEVTQTPSHQVTQMGQEVILRCVPISNHLYFYWYRQILGQKVEFLVSFYNNEISEKSEIFDDQFSVERPDGSNFTLKIRSTKLEDSAMYFCASSENPGRLSSYNSPLHFGNGTRLTVT.

This clonotype was picked up many times. The chain couples TRBV7-2 to TRBJ2-3, with TRBD2 identical over 11 bases. The CDR3 is 16 amino acids. Losses at the gene ends were 4 bases for V and 1 base for J; bases not matched to a gene: 4. Germline V lookup: CDR1 SGHTA, CDR2 FQGNSA. DNA of the CDR3: TGTGCCAGCAGCTCCCATAGCGGGAGGGGCACAGATACGCAGTATTTT. Translating it yields CASSSHSGRGTDTQYF.

The chain carries TRBV20-1 and TRBJ2-7; unclear D gene. Germline values: CDR1 DFQATT, CDR2 SNEGSKA (reference sequence). The V gene lost 0 bases and the J gene lost 6 bases, with 6 bases spanning the gap. This CDR3 spans 11 amino acids. The CDR3 coding sequence is TGCAGTGCTAGAGATTCACTCGAGCAGTACTTC. This codes for CSARDSLEQYF.

Many counts were recorded for this clonotype. V usage is TRBV6-1 and J usage is TRBJ2-2; D is unresolved. Germline-derived CDR1 and CDR2 are MNHNS and SASEGT. This CDR3 is 14 amino acids long. V gave up 5 bases and J gave up 8 bases, with 15 bases separating them. The CDR3 loop reads CASSQGTIQGELFF. The CDR3 DNA sequence: TGTGCCAGCAGTCAAGGAACTATCCAGGGGGAGCTGTTTTTT.

This clonotype was recorded many times. The gene calls are TRBV20-1 and TRBJ2-7; 10 bases are shared with TRBD2. Trimming at V came to 1 base and at J to 5 bases, leaving 8 bases not matched to a gene. CDR1 and CDR2 from the germline V gene are DFQATT and SNEGSKA (reference sequence). The CDR3 extends over 15 amino acids. The CDR3 spells CSARGASGRFNEQYF. The CDR3 region has the DNA TGCAGTGCTAGAGGTGCTAGCGGGAGATTCAACGAGCAGTACTTC.

There are a few counts of this clonotype. The gene calls are TRBV4-2 and TRBJ2-5, with 11 positions matching TRBD2. V lost 0 bases and J lost 5; bases outside the gene matches: 11. Germline V gives CDR1 LGHNA, CDR2 YNFKEQ. The CDR3 contains 18 residues. CDR3 in DNA: TGTGCCAGCAGCCAAGATAGGATACTAGCGGGAGTCCGGGAGACCCAGTACTTC. This translates into CASSQDRILAGVRETQYF.

The chain employs TRBV2 and TRBJ2-1; TRBD1 aligns across 12 bases. Germline trimming cut 5 bases from V and 9 bases from J; bases unmatched to any gene: 8. Germline lookup yields CDR1 SNHLY and CDR2 FYNNEI. This CDR3 is 15 amino acids long. The CDR3 nucleotides read TGTGCCAGCAGTCTCTCCGGGACAGGGGGCGGTGAGCAGTTCTTC. This translates into CASSLSGTGGGEQFF.

This clonotype appeared a few times. The rearrangement uses TRBV6-1 and TRBJ2-5, with D possibly TRBD2 on 5 matching bases. Germline values: CDR1 MNHNS, CDR2 SASEGT. This CDR3 is 14 amino acids long. Trimming removed 1 base from V and 3 bases from J, with 9 bases in between. CDR3: CASSEVGKEETQYF. CDR3 in DNA: TGTGCCAGCAGTGAAGTCGGGAAAGAAGAGACCCAGTACTTC.

This clonotype was observed a handful of times. The chain carries TRBV7-9 and TRBJ2-2; 7 nucleotides match TRBD1. CDR1 and CDR2 (germline): SEHNR, FQNEAQ (reference sequence). The CDR3 loop spans 15 amino acids. Trimming cost V 9 bases and J 0 bases; bases outside gene matches: 7. This CDR3 is CASINRGSNTGELFF. CDR3 DNA sequence: TGTGCCAGTATAAACAGGGGATCGAACACCGGGGAGCTGTTTTTT.

This clonotype was counted between two and nine times. The gene calls are TRBV20-1 and TRBJ2-3; D is unclear. The CDR3 covers 10 residues. Germline loops: CDR1 DFQATT, CDR2 SNEGSKA (reference sequence). V was trimmed by 5 bases and J by 9 bases, leaving 9 bases between them. This CDR3 is CSAWAWTQYF. CDR3 coding DNA: TGCAGTGCTTGGGCGTGGACGCAGTATTTT.

This clonotype was counted at least ten times. J is TRBJ2-1 and V is TRBV12-3 or TRBV12-4; 8 nucleotides agree with TRBD1. The CDR3 runs 16 residues. Unmatched junction bases numbered 17, after V lost 6 bases and J lost 10 bases. CDR3: CASRPLTGELYGEQFF. Written as DNA, the CDR3 is TGTGCCAGCAGACCTCTGACAGGGGAGCTTTACGGAGAGCAGTTCTTC.

The rearrangement joins TRBV2 to TRBJ2-4, with D hard to call. CDR1 and CDR2 from the germline V gene are SNHLY and FYNNEI. The V end lost 2 bases, the J end lost 0 bases, and 14 bases lay between the germline ends. This CDR3 contains 17 residues. Here the CDR3 reads CASSELGAGIAKNIQYF. CDR3 bases: TGTGCCAGCAGTGAATTAGGAGCAGGCATAGCCAAAAACATTCAGTACTTC.

This clonotype came up a few times. The chain uses TRBV27 and TRBJ1-6; D not certain. Per the germline V gene, CDR1 is MNHEY and CDR2 is SMNVEV (reference sequence). The CDR3 is 13 residues long. The germline V and J ends were trimmed by 2 bases and 9 bases, with 8 bases remaining between them. The CDR3 DNA is TGTGCCAGCAGTTTAGGGAGGGTTTCACCCCTCCACTTT. Amino acids: CASSLGRVSPLHF.

In its sample, this clonotype was seen many times. This sequence joins TRBV9 and TRBJ2-5; 9 bases match TRBD2. Germline CDR1 and CDR2: SGDLS and YYNGEE. This CDR3 has 16 amino acids. The junction had 7 bases not matched to a gene; V was cut back by 0 bases and J by 4 bases. The DNA of the CDR3 is TGTGCCAGCAGCGTAGGGGTAGCGGGAGACGCAGAGACCCAGTACTTC. Translating it yields CASSVGVAGDAETQYF.

In its sample, this clonotype was seen many times. This chain connects TRBV4-1 to TRBJ1-3, with a tentative D call TRBD1 (5 bases). This CDR3 has 15 amino acids. CDR1 is MGHRA and CDR2 is YSYEKL in the germline V gene. V shed 5 bases and J shed 0 bases, with 11 bases lying between them. DNA for the CDR3: TGCGCCAGCAGCTCACAGGCCAACTCTGGAAACACCATATATTTT. Encoded protein: CASSSQANSGNTIYF.

Many counts were recorded for this clonotype. The chain couples TRBV7-8 to TRBJ2-5; 7 bases line up with TRBD2. CDR1 and CDR2 from the germline V gene are SGHVS and FQNEAQ. V trimming: 3 bases; J trimming: 7 bases; junction bases outside the gene matches: 17. The CDR3 runs 17 residues. CDR3 region: CASSFPGPGGGRGTQYF. In nucleotides, the CDR3 is TGTGCCAGCAGCTTTCCGGGGCCGGGAGGTGGGCGAGGGACCCAGTACTTC.

The chain links TRBV9 to TRBJ2-7, with 10 positions matching TRBD1. The germline CDR1 and CDR2 sequences are SGDLS and YYNGEE. The CDR3 contains 14 residues. Trimming took 7 bases from V and 5 from J; bases not matched to a gene: 9. The CDR3: CASSQPGTGDEQYF. Here the CDR3 DNA reads TGTGCCAGCTCTCAACCCGGGACAGGGGACGAGCAGTACTTC.